These 24 T cell receptor beta chains were all obtained from the same sample, sequenced in a study of blood T cell repertoires in COVID-19. This table comes from immunoSEQ multiplex PCR, and its TCRdb copy is limited to in-frame clones, with some not included. In the table there are some 70,000 clones, approximately 86% of which are singletons. Sequenced material: peripheral blood. These receptors were collected from a man between 50 and 59 years old with active COVID-19.

The gene calls are TRBV7-9 and TRBJ1-1, with D uncertain. The CDR3 has 13 residues. Trimming left V 5 bases short and J 1 base short, with 8 bases between. The germline gives CDR1 SEHNR, CDR2 FQNEAQ (reference sequence). This chain's CDR3 is CASSATQNTEAFF. The CDR3 nucleotides read TGTGCCAGCAGCGCGACACAGAACACTGAAGCTTTCTTT.

This rearrangement joins TRBV7-9 to TRBJ2-1; no firm D call. V was shortened by 1 base and J by 10 bases, with 8 bases between the two germline ends. CDR1 is SEHNR and CDR2 is FQNEAQ in the germline V gene (reference sequence). The CDR3 runs to 12 residues. For the CDR3, the DNA is TGTGCCAGCAGCTTAGGCCTACAGGAGCAGTTCTTC. This sequence encodes CASSLGLQEQFF.

The V and J genes are TRBV3-1 (or the pseudogene TRBV3-2) and TRBJ2-1; TRBD1 might be the D (5 bases). The CDR3 extends over 12 amino acids. V was shortened by 3 bases and J by 10 bases, with 10 bases between the two germline ends. CDR1 is LGHDT, CDR2 YNNKEL, per germline (reference sequence). The CDR3 DNA is TGTGCCAGCAGCCAGGGGCAAACCGAGCAGTTCTTC. Translated, it gives CASSQGQTEQFF.

J is TRBJ2-1 and V is TRBV10-1; tentatively, D is TRBD2 (6 bases). CDR1 WNHNN and CDR2 SYGVQD come from the germline V gene (reference sequence). Trimming stripped 2 bases from V and 9 bases from J, with 14 bases between. This CDR3 has 14 amino acids. CDR3 sequence (DNA): TGCGCCAGCAGTGAGGGGGGGACGATTGGTGAGCAGTTCTTC. It codes for CASSEGGTIGEQFF.

On this clone: Its ends do not fully match the called genes, so a read error is possible. The V and J genes are TRBV24-1 and TRBJ1-6; D uncertain. The CDR3 is 12 amino acids. The germline gives CDR1 KGHDR, CDR2 SFDVKD. This CDR3 is CATSVLDSSWAF. The CDR3, as DNA: TGTGCCACCAGTGTCCTGGATTCGAGTTGGGCCTTT.

CDR3 protein: CASRRDTIMNTEAFF. Here the CDR3 DNA reads TGTGCCAGCAGACGGGACACTATTATGAACACTGAAGCTTTCTTT. V is TRBV6-5 and J is TRBJ1-1; weak D call: TRBD1 (6 bases). Per germline, CDR1 MNHEY and CDR2 SVGAGI. The CDR3 runs to 15 residues. Trimming removed 6 bases at V and 0 bases at J, with 14 bases between.

V is TRBV7-9 and J is TRBJ1-2; D uncertain. This CDR3 is built from 13 residues. Per germline, CDR1 SEHNR and CDR2 FQNEAQ (reference sequence). V was clipped by 5 bases and J by 6 bases, with 13 bases between them. The CDR3 bases are TGTGCCAGCAGCCTAAAAATCGGTGATGGCTACACCTTC. Translating it yields CASSLKIGDGYTF.

The chain links TRBV5-1 to TRBJ1-1; the D is unclear. Trimming pared 2 bases from V and 8 bases from J, leaving 16 bases between. Looked up from germline, CDR1 is SGHRS and CDR2 is YFSETQ. The length of the CDR3 is 14 residues. CDR3 DNA sequence: TGCGCCAGCAGCTTTAGCCCCGGCGGCCTAGAAGCTTTCTTT. As protein: CASSFSPGGLEAFF.

The chain recombines TRBV29-1 with TRBJ2-1; 7 bases are shared with TRBD2. The CDR3 runs 15 residues. The germline V gene encodes CDR1 SQVTM and CDR2 ANQGSEA. With 4 bases clipped from V and 9 bases from J, the junction kept 15 bases outside the gene matches. DNA of the CDR3: TGCAGCGTTGCCCGGTCGGCAACTAGCGAAAGTGAGCAGTTCTTC. Amino acid sequence: CSVARSATSESEQFF.

This clone showed up just once. The rearrangement uses TRBV12-5 and TRBJ2-5; TRBD2 aligns across 7 bases. V trimming: 0 bases; J trimming: 6 bases; junction bases outside the gene matches: 10. There are 16 residues in the CDR3. CDR1 is LGHNT, CDR2 FRNRAP, per germline. CDR3 sequence reads: CASGLVVSGLLKTQYF. The CDR3 nucleotides are TGTGCTAGTGGTTTGGTAGTTAGCGGGTTATTGAAGACCCAGTACTTC.

The J gene is TRBJ1-5, the V gene TRBV19; maybe TRBD1 (5 bases). Trimming cost V 7 bases and J 1 base, with 8 bases left between them. The CDR3 is made up of 13 amino acids. Germline CDR1 reads LNHDA; CDR2 reads SQIVND (reference sequence). The CDR3, as DNA: TGTGCCAGTAAGGGGTTGAGCAATCAGCCCCAGCATTTT. Translation: CASKGLSNQPQHF.

The chain couples TRBV2 to TRBJ1-1, with D possibly TRBD1 on 5 matching bases. V shed 0 bases and J shed 0 bases, with 8 bases lying between them. This CDR3 spans 15 amino acids. Germline V gives CDR1 SNHLY, CDR2 FYNNEI. The CDR3 coding sequence is TGTGCCAGCAGTGAAGCGACGACAGTGAACACTGAAGCTTTCTTT. It codes for CASSEATTVNTEAFF. The entire variable domain, with the rest obtained from reference TRBV2 and TRBJ1-1, is as follows: EPEVTQTPSHQVTQMGQEVILRCVPISNHLYFYWYRQILGQKVEFLVSFYNNEISEKSEIFDDQFSVERPDGSNFTLKIRSTKLEDSAMYFCASSEATTVNTEAFFGQGTRLTVV.

The chain joins TRBV7-2 to TRBJ1-6, with TRBD1 as a possible D gene (5 bases). The CDR3 length is 16 residues. CDR1 is SGHTA, CDR2 FQGNSA, per germline. V was cut by 6 bases and J by 7 bases, with 19 bases left in between. The DNA for the CDR3 is TGTGCCAGCAGTATTTACGGAAACAGGAACAATTCACCCCTCCACTTT. Protein: CASSIYGNRNNSPLHF. The full variable domain, in which reference TRBV7-2 and TRBJ1-6 provide the parts outside the CDR3, is GAGVSQSPSNKVTEKGKDVELRCDPISGHTALYWYRQSLGQGLEFLIYFQGNSAPDKSGLPSDRFSAERTGGSVSTLTIQRTQQEDSAVYLCASSIYGNRNNSPLHFGNGTRLTVT.

The rearrangement links TRBV9 to TRBJ2-2; 9 nucleotides align to TRBD1. Germline trimming cut 0 bases from V and 1 base from J; bases unmatched to any gene: 7. Per the germline V gene, CDR1 is SGDLS and CDR2 is YYNGEE. This CDR3 has 18 amino acids. The CDR3 region is CASSVADRGLLNTGELFF. Here the CDR3 DNA reads TGTGCCAGCAGCGTAGCGGACAGGGGTCTTTTGAACACCGGGGAGCTGTTTTTT.

This clone was observed a single time. The V call is TRBV4-2, the J call TRBJ2-1; 8 nucleotides match TRBD1. Germline CDR1 reads LGHNA; CDR2 reads YNFKEQ. Trimming cost V 2 bases and J 7 bases; bases outside gene matches: 4. This CDR3 has 14 amino acids. CDR3: CASSQRTGTNEQFF. The CDR3 DNA reads TGTGCCAGCAGCCAACGGACAGGGACGAATGAGCAGTTCTTC.

V is TRBV7-9 and J is TRBJ1-1; D unresolved. The CDR3 extends over 13 amino acids. Germline V gene data show CDR1 as SEHNR and CDR2 as FQNEAQ (reference sequence). Trimming pared 4 bases from V and 5 bases from J, leaving 11 bases between. The CDR3 protein is CASSSMEGTEAFF. CDR3 DNA: TGTGCCAGCAGCTCAATGGAGGGTACTGAAGCTTTCTTT.

CDR3 protein: CASSEGQGTWDEQFF. The CDR3 region has the DNA TGTGCCAGTAGTGAAGGACAGGGGACGTGGGATGAGCAGTTCTTC. The J gene is TRBJ2-1, the V gene TRBV19, with 9 bases aligning to TRBD1. Germline CDR1 reads LNHDA; CDR2 reads SQIVND (reference sequence). The CDR3 covers 15 residues. V lost 5 bases, J lost 8 bases, and 10 bases stayed unmatched.

V is TRBV4-2 and J is TRBJ2-2; 10 nucleotides match TRBD2. The CDR3 covers 17 residues. The trim removed 1 base at V and 3 bases at J, leaving 5 bases unmatched. In germline, CDR1 is LGHNA, CDR2 YNFKEQ. The CDR3 DNA is TGTGCCAGCAGCCAAGGGACTAGCGGAGAATACACCGGGGAGCTGTTTTTT. Amino acids: CASSQGTSGEYTGELFF.

The V call is TRBV5-1, the J call TRBJ2-2; 9 bases are shared with TRBD2. Germline V gives CDR1 SGHRS, CDR2 YFSETQ. The length of the CDR3 is 15 residues. V dropped 4 bases and J dropped 3; count of bases not matched to a gene: 4. The CDR3 DNA follows: TGCGCCAGCAGCGTTTCTAGCGGGGACACCGGGGAGCTGTTTTTT. This gives the protein CASSVSSGDTGELFF. The complete variable domain, with remaining parts taken from reference TRBV5-1 and TRBJ2-2, reads KAGVTQTPRYLIKTRGQQVTLSCSPISGHRSVSWYQQTPGQGLQFLFEYFSETQRNKGNFPGRFSGRQFSNSRSEMNVSTLELGDSALYLCASSVSSGDTGELFFGEGSRLTVL.

The sample holds a few counts of this clone. The rearrangement joins TRBV5-1 to TRBJ2-7; 9 bases fit TRBD1. CDR1 is SGHRS and CDR2 is YFSETQ in the germline V gene. The CDR3 contains 14 residues. The V gene end was trimmed by 3 bases and the J gene end by 3 bases; junction bases not matched to a gene: 4. The CDR3 loop reads CASSWGTGSYEQYF. CDR3 coding DNA: TGCGCCAGCAGCTGGGGGACAGGGAGCTACGAGCAGTACTTC.

The chain has TRBV19 and TRBJ2-1; 9 bases align to TRBD1. The germline V gene encodes CDR1 LNHDA and CDR2 SQIVND (reference sequence). J lost 4 bases, V lost 6 bases, and 4 bases had no gene match. This CDR3 contains 14 residues. This CDR3 is CASRKQGAYNEQFF. The CDR3, as DNA: TGTGCCAGTAGGAAACAGGGGGCGTACAATGAGCAGTTCTTC.

The chain joins TRBV19 to TRBJ1-6; TRBD1 matches 7 bases. V shed 5 bases and J 6 bases; nucleotides not matched to a gene: 4. CDR3 size: 14 residues. Germline assignment: CDR1 LNHDA and CDR2 SQIVND (reference sequence). Here the CDR3 DNA reads TGTGCCAGTAGTGAGGGGGCTGGTAATTCACCCCTCCACTTT. Translating it yields CASSEGAGNSPLHF.

The rearrangement links TRBV30 to TRBJ2-7; TRBD2 might be the D (5 bases). The ends were cut back, 2 bases at V and 2 bases at J, with 13 bases in the middle. Looked up from germline, CDR1 is GTSNPN and CDR2 is SVGIG (reference sequence). The CDR3 contains 14 residues. CDR3 residues: CAWSTPDYPYEQYV. The DNA for the CDR3 is TGTGCCTGGAGTACTCCCGACTATCCCTACGAGCAGTACGTC.

The chain joins TRBV10-3 to TRBJ2-1; 14 positions match TRBD2. This CDR3 contains 17 residues. The ends lost 4 bases at V and 6 bases at J; junction bases unmatched: 8. Germline V gene sequence: CDR1 ENHRY, CDR2 SYGVKD. DNA for the CDR3: TGTGCCATCAGTGTGTCCACGACTAGCGGGAGGGCCAATGAGCAGTTCTTC. This gives the protein CAISVSTTSGRANEQFF.